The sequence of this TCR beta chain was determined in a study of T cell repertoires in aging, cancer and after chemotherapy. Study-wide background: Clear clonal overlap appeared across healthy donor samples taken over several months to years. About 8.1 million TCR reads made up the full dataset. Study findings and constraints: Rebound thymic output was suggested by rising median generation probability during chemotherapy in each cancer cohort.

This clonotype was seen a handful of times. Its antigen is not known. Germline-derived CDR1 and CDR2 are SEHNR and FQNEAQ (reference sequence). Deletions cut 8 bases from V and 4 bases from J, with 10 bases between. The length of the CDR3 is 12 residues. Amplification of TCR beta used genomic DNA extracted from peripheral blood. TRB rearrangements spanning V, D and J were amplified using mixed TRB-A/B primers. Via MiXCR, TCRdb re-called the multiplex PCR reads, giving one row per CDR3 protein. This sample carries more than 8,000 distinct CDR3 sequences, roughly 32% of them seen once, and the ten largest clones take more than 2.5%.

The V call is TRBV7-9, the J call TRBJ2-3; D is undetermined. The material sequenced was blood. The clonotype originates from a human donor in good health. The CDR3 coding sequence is TGTGCCAGCGCGTGGAGCTCAGATACGCAGTATTTT. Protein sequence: CASAWSSDTQYF. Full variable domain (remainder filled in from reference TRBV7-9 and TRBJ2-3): DTGVSQNPRHKITKRGQNVTFRCDPISEHNRLYWYRQTLGQGPEFLTYFQNEAQLEKSRLLSDRFSAERPKGSFSTLEIQRTEQGDSAMYLCASAWSSDTQYFGPGTRLTVL.